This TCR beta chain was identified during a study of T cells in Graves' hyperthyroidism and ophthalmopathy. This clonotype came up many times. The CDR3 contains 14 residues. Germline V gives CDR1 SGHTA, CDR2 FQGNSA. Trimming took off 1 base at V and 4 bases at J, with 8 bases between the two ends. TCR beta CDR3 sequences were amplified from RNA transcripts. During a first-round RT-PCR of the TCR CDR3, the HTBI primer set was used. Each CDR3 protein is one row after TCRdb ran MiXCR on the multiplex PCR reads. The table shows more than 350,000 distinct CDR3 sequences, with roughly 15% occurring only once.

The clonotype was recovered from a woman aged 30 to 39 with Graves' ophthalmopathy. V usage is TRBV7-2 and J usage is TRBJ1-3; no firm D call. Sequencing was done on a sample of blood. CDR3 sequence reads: CASSLDGIGNTIYF. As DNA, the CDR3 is TGTGCCAGCAGCTTAGATGGGATCGGAAACACCATATATTTT.